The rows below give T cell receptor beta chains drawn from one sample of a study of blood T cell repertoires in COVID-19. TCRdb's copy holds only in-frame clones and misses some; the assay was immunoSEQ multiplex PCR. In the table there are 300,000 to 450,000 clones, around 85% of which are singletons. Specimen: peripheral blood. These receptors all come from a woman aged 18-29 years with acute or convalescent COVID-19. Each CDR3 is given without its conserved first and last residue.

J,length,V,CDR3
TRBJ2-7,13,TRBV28,ASSFGTSVPYEQY
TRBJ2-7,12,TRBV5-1,ASSLGHGDYEQY
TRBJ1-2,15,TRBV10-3,AISDPDSSHQGYGYT
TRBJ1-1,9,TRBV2,ASARTDEAF
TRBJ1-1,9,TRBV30,AWSVGNEAF
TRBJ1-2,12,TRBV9,ASSQQGTGHGYT
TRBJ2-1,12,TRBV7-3,ASSERDRANEQF
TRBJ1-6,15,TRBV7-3,ASSPLPRDRPNSPLH
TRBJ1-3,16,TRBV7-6,ASSQDPGLESIGNTIY
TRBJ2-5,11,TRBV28,ASTQEGQETQY
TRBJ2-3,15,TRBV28,ASSFATGGARTDTQY
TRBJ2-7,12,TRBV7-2,ASSLELAGDEQY
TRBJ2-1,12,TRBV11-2,ASSLDPRVNEQF
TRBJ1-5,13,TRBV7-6,ASSLAVGPGQPQH